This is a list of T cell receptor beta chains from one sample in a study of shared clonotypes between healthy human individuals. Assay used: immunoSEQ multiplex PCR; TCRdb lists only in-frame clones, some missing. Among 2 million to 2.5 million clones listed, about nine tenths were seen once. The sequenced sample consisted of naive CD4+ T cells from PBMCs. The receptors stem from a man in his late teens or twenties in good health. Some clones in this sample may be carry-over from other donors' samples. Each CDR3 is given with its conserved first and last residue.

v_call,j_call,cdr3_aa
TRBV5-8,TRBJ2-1,CASSYSGLAGGLGFF
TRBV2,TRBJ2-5,CASSWTGGRETQYF
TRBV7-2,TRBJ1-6,CASSDRRSPLHF
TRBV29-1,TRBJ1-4,CSVEMGTGNEKLFF
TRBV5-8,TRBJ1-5,CASSWRGAGQPQHF
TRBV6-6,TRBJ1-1,CASSYSTGRNTEAFF
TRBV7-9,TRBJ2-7,CASSSTNGPEQYF
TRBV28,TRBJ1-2,CASSLWGNQYKSNYGYTF
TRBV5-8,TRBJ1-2,CASSLRPGYGYTF
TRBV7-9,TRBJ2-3,CASSLVFTGQYF
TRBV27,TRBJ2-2,CASTQTANTGELFF
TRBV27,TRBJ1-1,CASSQTGGYTEAFF
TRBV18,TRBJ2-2,CASSRGRTNTGELFF
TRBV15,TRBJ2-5,CATSRDLYRASGSFETQYF
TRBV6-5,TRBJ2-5,CASSRMSGPETQYF
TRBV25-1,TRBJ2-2,CASRITGGGSGELFF
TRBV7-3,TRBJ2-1,CASSSDRVTYNEQFF
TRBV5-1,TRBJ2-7,CASSLYRANSYEQYF
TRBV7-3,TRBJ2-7,CASSITGVGSYEQYF
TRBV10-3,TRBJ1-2,CASRGPSHILPHGYGYTF
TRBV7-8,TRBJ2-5,CASSPHRGRETQYF
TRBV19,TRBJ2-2,CASRLEDSITGELFF